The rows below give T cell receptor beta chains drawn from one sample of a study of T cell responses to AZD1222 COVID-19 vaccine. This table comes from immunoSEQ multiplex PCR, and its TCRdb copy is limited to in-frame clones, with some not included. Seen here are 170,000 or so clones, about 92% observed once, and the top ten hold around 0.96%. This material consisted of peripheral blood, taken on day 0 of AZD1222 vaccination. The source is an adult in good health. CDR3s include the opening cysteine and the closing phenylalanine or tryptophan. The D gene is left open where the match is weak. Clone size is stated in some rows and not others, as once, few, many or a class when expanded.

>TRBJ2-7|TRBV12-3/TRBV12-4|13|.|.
TGTGCCAGCGGACAAGTCGGGGGAACCGAGCAGTACTTC
CASGQVGGTEQYF
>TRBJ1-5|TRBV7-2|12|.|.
TGTGCCAGCAGCTTAGACAATCAGCCCCAGCATTTT
CASSLDNQPQHF
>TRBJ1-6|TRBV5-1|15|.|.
TGCGCCAGCAGCTTGGTAGGACAGAGAAATTCACCCCTCCACTTT
CASSLVGQRNSPLHF
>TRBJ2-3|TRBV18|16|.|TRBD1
TGTGCCAGCTCACCTAGTCCGGGACAGGGGTCGGATACGCAGTATTTT
CASSPSPGQGSDTQYF
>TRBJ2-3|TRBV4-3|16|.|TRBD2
TGCGCCAGCAGCCAAGACTTCGGACTAGCTACAGATACGCAGTATTTT
CASSQDFGLATDTQYF
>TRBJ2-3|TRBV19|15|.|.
TGTGCCAGTATGTACGGTGGGGGAAGCACAGATACGCAGTATTTT
CASMYGGGSTDTQYF
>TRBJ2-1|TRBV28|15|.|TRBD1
TGTGCCAGCAGTGAACGGGACAGGGAGTACAATGAGCAGTTCTTC
CASSERDREYNEQFF
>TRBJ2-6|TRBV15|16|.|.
TGTGCCACCAGCAGACCCTTTAACCCTGGGGCCAACGTCCTGACTTTC
CATSRPFNPGANVLTF
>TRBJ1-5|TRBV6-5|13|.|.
TGTGCCAGTAACAGTATAGGCAATCAGCCCCAGCATTTT
CASNSIGNQPQHF
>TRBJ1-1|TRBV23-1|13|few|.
TGCGCCAGCAGTCTTAGGACAGTTACTGAAGCTTTCTTT
CASSLRTVTEAFF
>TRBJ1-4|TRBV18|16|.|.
TGTGCCAGCTCCCGCCAAAGTCAGTCCCTAGGAGAAAAACTGTTTTTT
CASSRQSQSLGEKLFF
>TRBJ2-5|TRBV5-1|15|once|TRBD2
TGCGCCAGCAGCCGGGCCAGTCTAGCGGAAGAGACCCAGTACTTC
CASSRASLAEETQYF
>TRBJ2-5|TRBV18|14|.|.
TGTGCCAGCTCACCTCGACTCATGCCAGAGACCCAGTACTTC
CASSPRLMPETQYF
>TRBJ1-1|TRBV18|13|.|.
TGTGCCAGCTCACCTGGTCTAAACACTGAAGCTTTCTTT
CASSPGLNTEAFF
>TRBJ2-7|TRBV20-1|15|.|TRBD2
TGCAGTGCTAGTTCTCAGCGGGGGGGCCAGCGCGAGCAGTACTTC
CSASSQRGGQREQYF
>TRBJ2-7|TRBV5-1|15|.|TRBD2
TGCGCCAGCAGCTTGGCCGGGACTAGATCCTACGAGCAGTACTTC
CASSLAGTRSYEQYF
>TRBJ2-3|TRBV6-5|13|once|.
TGTGCCAGCAGACTAGTCCCCTCAGATACGCAGTATTTT
CASRLVPSDTQYF
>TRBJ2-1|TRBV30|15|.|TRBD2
TGTGCCTGGAGCGTAGGCATGGCTAGCGGGGAATGGGCGTTCTTC
CAWSVGMASGEWAFF
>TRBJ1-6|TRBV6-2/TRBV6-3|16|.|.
TGTGCCAGCAGTACTTACGACAGCGAGGCGGGTTCACCCCTCCACTTT
CASSTYDSEAGSPLHF
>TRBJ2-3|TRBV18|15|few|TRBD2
TGTGCCAGCTCACCGGGCGGGGGAAGCACAGATACGCAGTATTTT
CASSPGGGSTDTQYF
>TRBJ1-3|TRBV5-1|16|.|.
TGCGCCAGGTGGGAGACGGGGATAGGAACTGGAAACACCATATATTTT
CARWETGIGTGNTIYF
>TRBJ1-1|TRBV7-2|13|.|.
TGTGCCAGCAGCAGAGGGGTCAACACTGAAGCTTTCTTT
CASSRGVNTEAFF
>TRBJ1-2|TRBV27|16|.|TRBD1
TGTGCCAGCAGCGAAACCGCGGGACAGTTCAAAACTGGCTACACCTTC
CASSETAGQFKTGYTF
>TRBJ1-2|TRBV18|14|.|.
TGTGCCAGCTCACCAGTTGCTAGGGGAAATGGCTACACCTTC
CASSPVARGNGYTF